These T cell receptor beta chains were read from a single sample in a study of T cell responses to AZD1222 COVID-19 vaccine. Generated by immunoSEQ multiplex PCR, the TCRdb table keeps only in-frame clones and is missing some. The sample has some 200,000 clones; about nine tenths are singletons. The sequences come from peripheral blood, collected on day 0 of AZD1222 vaccination. These receptors came from an adult in good health. Both conserved end residues are part of each CDR3. A D gene is named only where the DNA matches it firmly. Clone size is not always given. Where it is, it says once, few, many or a class for expanded clones.

TRBD1,TRBV5-4,TRBJ1-6,few,CASSRQGARDSPLHF,TGTGCCAGCAGCCGACAGGGGGCGCGTGATTCACCCCTCCACTTT
-,TRBV11-2,TRBJ2-7,once,CASSLAPGSYYEQYF,TGTGCCAGCAGCTTAGCGCCTGGTAGCTACTACGAGCAGTACTTC
-,TRBV7-2,TRBJ1-2,-,CASSRRDPRDGYTF,TGTGCCAGCAGCCGCAGGGATCCCCGAGATGGCTACACCTTC
TRBD2,TRBV27,TRBJ2-7,-,CASSFLTVAGNYEQYF,TGTGCCAGCAGTTTCCTCACCGTAGCGGGGAACTACGAGCAGTACTTC
-,TRBV12-3/TRBV12-4,TRBJ2-5,-,CASSGGEETQYF,TGTGCCAGCAGTGGAGGGGAAGAGACCCAGTACTTC
TRBD1,TRBV3-1/TRBV3-2,TRBJ1-2,-,CASSHPTRDRLNYGYTF,TGTGCCAGCAGCCATCCAACCCGGGACAGGTTAAACTATGGCTACACCTTC
TRBD2,TRBV5-1,TRBJ2-1,-,CASSLIPGTSGYNEQFF,TGCGCCAGCAGCCTAATACCCGGGACTAGCGGTTACAATGAGCAGTTCTTC
-,TRBV27,TRBJ1-5,-,CASSSYRDQPQHF,TGTGCCAGCAGTTCTTACAGGGATCAGCCCCAGCATTTT
TRBD2,TRBV28,TRBJ2-1,-,CASSPSGRANEQFF,TGTGCCAGCAGTCCCAGCGGGAGAGCCAATGAGCAGTTCTTC
TRBD2,TRBV19,TRBJ2-1,-,CASSIVGGDNEQFF,TGTGCCAGTAGTATAGTGGGAGGGGACAATGAGCAGTTCTTC
-,TRBV25-1,TRBJ2-7,-,CASSRGDGAYEQYF,TGTGCCAGCAGTCGGGGCGATGGGGCTTACGAGCAGTACTTC
-,TRBV27,TRBJ1-1,-,CASSLSQGMNTEAFF,TGTGCCAGCAGTTTATCGCAGGGAATGAACACTGAAGCTTTCTTT
-,TRBV5-8,TRBJ2-5,-,CASSFEAGLAQETQYF,TGTGCCAGCAGCTTCGAGGCCGGATTAGCGCAAGAGACCCAGTACTTC
-,TRBV10-2,TRBJ1-2,-,CASSESRETSYGYTF,TGCGCCAGCAGTGAGAGCCGGGAGACTTCTTATGGCTACACCTTC
-,TRBV27,TRBJ2-7,-,CASRQRTFYEQYF,TGTGCCAGCAGACAGCGAACATTCTACGAGCAGTACTTC
-,TRBV10-3,TRBJ1-2,-,CAIGDKANYGYTF,TGTGCCATCGGGGACAAAGCTAACTATGGCTACACCTTC
-,TRBV5-1,TRBJ2-7,-,CASSRDSYEQYF,TGCGCCAGCAGCCGGGACTCCTACGAGCAGTACTTC
-,TRBV7-2,TRBJ2-7,-,CASSLGGGGSSYEQYF,TGTGCCAGCAGCTTAGGAGGCGGTGGTAGCTCCTACGAGCAGTACTTC
TRBD1,TRBV2,TRBJ1-5,-,CASSEQGGDQPQHF,TGTGCCAGCAGCGAACAGGGGGGCGATCAGCCCCAGCATTTT
TRBD2,TRBV19,TRBJ2-1,-,CASSFNRLAGGNEQFF,TGTGCCAGTAGTTTCAACCGACTAGCGGGAGGCAATGAGCAGTTCTTC
-,TRBV10-3,TRBJ1-5,once,CAISEGGPQHF,TGTGCCATCAGTGAGGGCGGGCCCCAGCATTTT
-,TRBV11-3,TRBJ1-6,-,CASSLTHGNSPLHF,TGTGCCAGCAGCTTGACACATGGAAATTCACCCCTCCACTTT
TRBD2,TRBV5-1,TRBJ2-5,-,CASSFLAGEETQYF,TGCGCCAGCAGCTTCTTAGCGGGGGAGGAGACCCAGTACTTC
-,TRBV19,TRBJ1-1,-,CASSIQALGDTEAFF,TGTGCCAGTAGTATACAGGCTCTCGGAGACACTGAAGCTTTCTTT